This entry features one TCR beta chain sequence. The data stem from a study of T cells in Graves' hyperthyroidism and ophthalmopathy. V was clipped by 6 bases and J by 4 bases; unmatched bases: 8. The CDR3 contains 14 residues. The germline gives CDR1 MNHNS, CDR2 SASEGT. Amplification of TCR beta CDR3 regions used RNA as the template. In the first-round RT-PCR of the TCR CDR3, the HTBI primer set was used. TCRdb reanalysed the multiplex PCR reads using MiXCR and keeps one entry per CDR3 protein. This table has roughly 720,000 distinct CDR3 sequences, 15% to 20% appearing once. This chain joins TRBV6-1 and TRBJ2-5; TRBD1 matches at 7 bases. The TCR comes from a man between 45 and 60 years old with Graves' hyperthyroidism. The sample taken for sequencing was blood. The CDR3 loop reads CASRKTGSLETQYF. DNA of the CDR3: TGTGCCAGCAGAAAGACAGGGTCGTTAGAGACCCAGTACTTC.